The rows below give T cell receptor beta chains drawn from one sample of a study of cytomegalovirus exposure and HLA in healthy donors. Data came from immunoSEQ multiplex PCR; TCRdb stores just in-frame clones and leaves some out. Among tens of thousands of clones listed, 79% were seen once. Sequencing input: PBMCs. The source of these receptors is a woman aged 40 to 49 in good health and CMV-seropositive. CDR3s include the opening cysteine and the closing phenylalanine or tryptophan. The D gene is left open where the match is weak. Size values are once, few and many counts, or a class for expanded clones, and some rows have none.

J gene,V gene,D gene,clone size,CDR3 protein,CDR3 DNA
TRBJ2-7,TRBV7-9,TRBD1,.,CASSYPGQGSYEQYF,TGTGCCAGCAGTTACCCGGGACAGGGTTCGTATGAGCAGTACTTC
TRBJ2-7,TRBV6-1,.,.,CASSESNEQYF,TGTGCCAGCAGTGAGTCCAACGAGCAGTACTTC
TRBJ1-1,TRBV7-9,.,once,CASSLIFGPEGEAFF,TGTGCCAGCAGTTTGATTTTTGGACCCGAGGGTGAAGCTTTCTTT
TRBJ2-7,TRBV5-6,TRBD1,.,CASSLLNKGTGSYEQYF,TGTGCCAGCAGCCTATTGAACAAGGGGACAGGGTCCTACGAGCAGTACTTC
TRBJ1-1,TRBV30,.,.,CAQERGAEAFF,TGTGCCCAAGAACGGGGGGCTGAAGCTTTCTTT
TRBJ1-2,TRBV19,.,.,CASSPQYGVYGYTF,TGTGCCAGTAGTCCCCAGTACGGGGTGTATGGCTACACCTTC
TRBJ1-1,TRBV7-8,TRBD1,.,CASRQNRGLGAEAFF,TGTGCCAGCAGGCAAAATAGGGGGCTGGGGGCTGAAGCTTTCTTT
TRBJ1-2,TRBV5-4,TRBD1,few,CASSSRSWTGVDGYTF,TGTGCCAGCAGCTCCCGATCTTGGACAGGGGTTGATGGCTACACCTTC
TRBJ2-1,TRBV7-8,TRBD2,.,CASSLVLAGGQGEQFF,TGTGCCAGCAGCTTAGTCCTAGCGGGGGGGCAAGGTGAGCAGTTCTTC
TRBJ2-3,TRBV6-6,TRBD1,once,CASSQTGGTDTQYF,TGTGCCAGCAGCCAGACAGGGGGCACAGATACGCAGTATTTT
TRBJ1-5,TRBV18,.,.,CASSPSSGNSNQPQHF,TGTGCCAGCTCACCCTCTTCAGGGAATAGCAATCAGCCCCAGCATTTT
TRBJ2-2,TRBV30,.,.,CAWSEQGVGELFF,TGTGCCTGGAGTGAGCAGGGTGTCGGGGAGCTGTTTTTT
TRBJ1-1,TRBV6-1,.,.,CASRPAEGEAFF,TGTGCCAGCAGGCCGGCCGAGGGAGAAGCTTTCTTT